These 7 T cell receptor beta chains originate from one sample sequenced in a study of CD8 T cells in ankylosing spondylitis. In TCRdb, the 5' RACE reads were re-called with MiXCR into one record per CDR3 protein. The sample carries a few hundred thousand distinct CDR3 sequences, 15% to 20% recorded once. The sample taken for sequencing was blood, either unsorted or a sorted T cell fraction (not recorded which). These receptors originate from a male donor with ankylosing spondylitis or in good health (not recorded which).

The rearrangement joins TRBV6-2 or TRBV6-3 to TRBJ2-2; no clear D gene. Germline V gene lookup returns CDR1 MNHEY and CDR2 SVGEGT. This CDR3 comprises 15 residues. Trimming removed 2 bases at V and 3 bases at J, with 10 bases between. The DNA of the CDR3 is TGTGCCAGCAGTTACACTCAGGCCGACACCGGGGAGCTGTTTTTT. It codes for CASSYTQADTGELFF.

This clonotype was seen a handful of times. J is TRBJ2-7 and V is TRBV9; D may be TRBD2 (5 bases). Between the trimmed V and J ends, which lost 2 bases and 9 bases, there was a span of 21 bases. Per the germline V gene, CDR1 is SGDLS and CDR2 is YYNGEE. This CDR3 is built from 15 residues. Here the CDR3 DNA reads TGTGCCAGCAGCGTCAGCGGCCAATCCGACTGGAGGCAGTACTTC. Its translation is CASSVSGQSDWRQYF.

V usage is TRBV29-1 and J usage is TRBJ1-1; no clear D. Trimming cost V 6 bases and J 4 bases, with 15 bases left between them. From germline, CDR1 is SQVTM and CDR2 ANQGSEA. The CDR3 loop spans 13 amino acids. As DNA, the CDR3 is TGCAGCGTAGCCTGGGGTGTTGGCACTGAAGCTTTCTTT. It specifies CSVAWGVGTEAFF.

This clonotype was counted between two and nine times. This rearrangement joins TRBV5-1 to TRBJ2-7; 11 bases are shared with TRBD2. This CDR3 comprises 13 residues. With 4 bases clipped from V and 7 bases from J, the junction kept 4 bases outside the gene matches. The V gene's germline CDR1 is SGHRS and CDR2 YFSETQ. As DNA, the CDR3 is TGCGCCAGCAGCGACGGGACTAGCGGAGAGCAGTACTTC. It yields the protein CASSDGTSGEQYF.

The gene calls are TRBV7-9 and TRBJ2-3; TRBD2 aligns across 10 bases. The V segment lost 1 base and the J segment 5 bases; nucleotides outside the gene matches: 9. Per germline, CDR1 SEHNR and CDR2 FQNEAQ (reference sequence). This CDR3 is 17 amino acids long. As DNA, the CDR3 is TGTGCCAGCAGCTTAGGAGATCTAGCGGGAGAAGGAGATACGCAGTATTTT. This codes for CASSLGDLAGEGDTQYF.

This chain links TRBV9 with TRBJ2-2; D ambiguous. Looked up from germline, CDR1 is SGDLS and CDR2 is YYNGEE. The V gene lost 0 bases and the J gene lost 4 bases, with 7 bases spanning the gap. The CDR3 consists of 14 residues. The CDR3 nucleotides read TGTGCCAGCAGCGTAGATTTGGGCACCGGGGAGCTGTTTTTT. Translation: CASSVDLGTGELFF. The full variable domain, in which reference TRBV9 and TRBJ2-2 provide the parts outside the CDR3, is DSGVTQTPKHLITATGQRVTLRCSPRSGDLSVYWYQQSLDQGLQFLIQYYNGEERAKGNILERFSAQQFPDLHSELNLSSLELGDSALYFCASSVDLGTGELFFGEGSRLTVL.

In its sample, this clonotype was seen a few times. The chain links TRBV5-5 to TRBJ2-1; TRBD2 matches at 7 bases. J lost 9 bases, V lost 4 bases, and 19 bases had no gene match. Per the germline V gene, CDR1 is SGHKS and CDR2 is YYEKEE (reference sequence). The CDR3 is made up of 17 amino acids. CDR3 protein: CASSPGSGEGHRGEQFF. The DNA for the CDR3 is TGTGCCAGCAGCCCCGGGTCGGGGGAGGGCCATCGGGGTGAGCAGTTCTTC.